What follows is one T cell receptor beta chain and its context. Its antigen is undetermined. The source of the sample is a study of T cell responses to AZD1222 COVID-19 vaccine. Study-wide background: Second doses were pooled across both intervals (about 4 or about 12 weeks). Study-level points and caveats: All repertoire sampling was performed exclusively after the peak T cell response.

Here immunoSEQ multiplex PCR was the method, and the copy in TCRdb shows in-frame clones only, minus some. This sample carries tens of thousands of clones, around 89% of them seen once, and the ten largest clones take 5.7%. Per the germline V gene, CDR1 is SGDLS and CDR2 is YYNGEE. This CDR3 has 15 residues. Trimming shortened V by 2 bases and J by 8 bases, and 17 bases separated the two germline ends. Sequenced material: peripheral blood, taken on day 0 of AZD1222 vaccination. The chain carries TRBV9 and TRBJ2-1; D is perhaps TRBD1 (6 bases). The origin of this receptor is an adult in good health. The CDR3 DNA reads TGTGCCAGCAGCGTTTTACTAGGGGGAGTCGATGAGCAGTTCTTC. This sequence encodes CASSVLLGGVDEQFF. The full variable domain, in which reference TRBV9 and TRBJ2-1 provide the parts outside the CDR3, is DSGVTQTPKHLITATGQRVTLRCSPRSGDLSVYWYQQSLDQGLQFLIQYYNGEERAKGNILERFSAQQFPDLHSELNLSSLELGDSALYFCASSVLLGGVDEQFFGPGTRLTVL.